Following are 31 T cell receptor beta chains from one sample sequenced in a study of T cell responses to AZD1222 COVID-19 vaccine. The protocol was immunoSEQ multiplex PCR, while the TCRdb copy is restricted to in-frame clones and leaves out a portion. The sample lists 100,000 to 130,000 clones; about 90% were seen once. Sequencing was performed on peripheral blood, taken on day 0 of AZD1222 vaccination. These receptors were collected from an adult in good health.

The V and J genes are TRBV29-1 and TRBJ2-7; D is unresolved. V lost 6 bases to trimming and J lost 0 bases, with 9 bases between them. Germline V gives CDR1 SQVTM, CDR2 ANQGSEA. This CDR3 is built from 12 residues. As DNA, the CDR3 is TGCAGCGTCAGCGACGGCTCCTACGAGCAGTACTTC. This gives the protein CSVSDGSYEQYF.

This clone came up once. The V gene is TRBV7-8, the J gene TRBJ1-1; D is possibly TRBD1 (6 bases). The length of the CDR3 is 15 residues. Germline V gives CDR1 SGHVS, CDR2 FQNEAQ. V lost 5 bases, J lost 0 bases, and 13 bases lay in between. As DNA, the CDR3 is TGTGCCAGCAGCCAGAGGACAGAGATGAACACTGAAGCTTTCTTT. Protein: CASSQRTEMNTEAFF.

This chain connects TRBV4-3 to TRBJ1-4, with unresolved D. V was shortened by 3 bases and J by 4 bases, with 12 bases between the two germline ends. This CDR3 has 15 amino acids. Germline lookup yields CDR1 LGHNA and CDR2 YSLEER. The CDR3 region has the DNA TGCGCCAGCAGCCAGGAGGAGGGCTTTAATGAAAAACTGTTTTTT. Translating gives CASSQEEGFNEKLFF.

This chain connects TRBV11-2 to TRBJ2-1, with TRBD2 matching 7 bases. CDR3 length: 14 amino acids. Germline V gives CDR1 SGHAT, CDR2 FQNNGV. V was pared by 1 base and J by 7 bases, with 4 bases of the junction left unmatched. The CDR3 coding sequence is TGTGCCAGCAGCTTAGGGCTAGCGGCGAATGAGCAGTTCTTC. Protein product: CASSLGLAANEQFF. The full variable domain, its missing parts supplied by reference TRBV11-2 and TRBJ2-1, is EAGVAQSPRYKIIEKRQSVAFWCNPISGHATLYWYQQILGQGPKLLIQFQNNGVVDDSQLPKDRFSAERLKGVDSTLKIQPAKLEDSAVYLCASSLGLAANEQFFGPGTRLTVL.

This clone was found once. CDR3 nucleotides: TGTGCCAGCAGTTCAAACAGGGACGGCTACACCTTC. The encoded protein is CASSSNRDGYTF. The J gene is TRBJ1-2, the V gene TRBV12-3 or TRBV12-4; TRBD1 is a possible D gene (6 bases). Trimming removed 4 bases at V and 8 bases at J, with 11 bases between. The CDR3 is 12 amino acids.

This chain's CDR3 is CASSVAVRERGGELFF. CDR3 bases: TGTGCCAGCAGCGTAGCGGTCAGGGAAAGAGGCGGGGAGCTGTTTTTT. The J gene is TRBJ2-2, the V gene TRBV9; a possible D gene is TRBD1 (5 bases). CDR1 and CDR2 from the germline V gene are SGDLS and YYNGEE. Trimming removed 0 bases at V and 7 bases at J, with 16 bases between. CDR3 size: 16 residues. The full variable domain, in which reference TRBV9 and TRBJ2-2 provide the parts outside the CDR3, is DSGVTQTPKHLITATGQRVTLRCSPRSGDLSVYWYQQSLDQGLQFLIQYYNGEERAKGNILERFSAQQFPDLHSELNLSSLELGDSALYFCASSVAVRERGGELFFGEGSRLTVL.

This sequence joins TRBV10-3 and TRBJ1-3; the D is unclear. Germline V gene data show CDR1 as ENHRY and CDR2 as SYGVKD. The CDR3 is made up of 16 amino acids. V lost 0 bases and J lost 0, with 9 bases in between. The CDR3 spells CAISESWGNSGNTIYF. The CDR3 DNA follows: TGTGCCATCAGTGAGTCGTGGGGTAACTCTGGAAACACCATATATTTT.

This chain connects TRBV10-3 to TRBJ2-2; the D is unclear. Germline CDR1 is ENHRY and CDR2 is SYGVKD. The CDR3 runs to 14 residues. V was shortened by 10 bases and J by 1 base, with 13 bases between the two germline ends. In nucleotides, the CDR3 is TGTGCCAGCACAACAGACCGGAACACCGGGGAGCTGTTTTTT. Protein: CASTTDRNTGELFF.

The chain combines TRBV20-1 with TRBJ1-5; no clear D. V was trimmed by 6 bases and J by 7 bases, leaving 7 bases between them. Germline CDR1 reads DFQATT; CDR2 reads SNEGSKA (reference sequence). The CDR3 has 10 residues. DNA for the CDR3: TGCAGTGCCGCCGCACAGCCCCAGCATTTT. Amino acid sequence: CSAAAQPQHF.

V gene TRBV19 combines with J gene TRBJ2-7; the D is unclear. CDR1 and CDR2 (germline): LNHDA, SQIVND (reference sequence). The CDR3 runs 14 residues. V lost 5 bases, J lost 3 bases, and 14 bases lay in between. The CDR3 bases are TGTGCCAGTAGTCAACTGACGGGTAACTACGAGCAGTACTTC. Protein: CASSQLTGNYEQYF.

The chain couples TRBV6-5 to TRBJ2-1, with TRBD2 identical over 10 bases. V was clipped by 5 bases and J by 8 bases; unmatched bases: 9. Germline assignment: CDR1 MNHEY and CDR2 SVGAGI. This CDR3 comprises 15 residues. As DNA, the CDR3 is TGTGCCAGCAGTCAACTAGCGGGGTCGGTCCATGAGCAGTTCTTC. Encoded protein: CASSQLAGSVHEQFF.

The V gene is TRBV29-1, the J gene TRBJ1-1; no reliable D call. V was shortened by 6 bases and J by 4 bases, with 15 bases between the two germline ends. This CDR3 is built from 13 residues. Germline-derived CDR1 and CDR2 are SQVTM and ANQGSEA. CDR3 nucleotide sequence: TGCAGCGTCTCGGACCCCAGGAGCACTGAAGCTTTCTTT. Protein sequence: CSVSDPRSTEAFF.

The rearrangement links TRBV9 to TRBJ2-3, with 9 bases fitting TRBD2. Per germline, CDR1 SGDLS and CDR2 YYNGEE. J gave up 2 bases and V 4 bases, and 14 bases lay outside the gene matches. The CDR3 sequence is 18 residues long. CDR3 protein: CASSPRGSGSLITDTQYF. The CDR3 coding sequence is TGTGCCAGCAGCCCTCGGGGTAGCGGGAGTCTCATCACAGATACGCAGTATTTT.

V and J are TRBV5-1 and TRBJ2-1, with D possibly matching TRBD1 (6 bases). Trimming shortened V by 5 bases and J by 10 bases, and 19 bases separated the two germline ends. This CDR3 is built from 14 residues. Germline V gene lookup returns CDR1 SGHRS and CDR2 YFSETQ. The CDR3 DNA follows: TGCGCCAGCAGTTCTCCACTAACAGGGAACGAGCAGTTCTTC. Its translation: CASSSPLTGNEQFF.

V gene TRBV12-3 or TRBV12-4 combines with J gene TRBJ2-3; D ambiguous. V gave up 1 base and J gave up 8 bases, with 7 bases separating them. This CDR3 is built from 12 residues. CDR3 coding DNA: TGTGCCAGCAGTTTAGATTGGAGTACGCAGTATTTT. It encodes CASSLDWSTQYF.

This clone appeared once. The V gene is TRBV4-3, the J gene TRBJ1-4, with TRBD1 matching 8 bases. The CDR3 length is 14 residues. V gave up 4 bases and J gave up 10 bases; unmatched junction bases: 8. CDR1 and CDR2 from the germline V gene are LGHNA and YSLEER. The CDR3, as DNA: TGCGCCAGCAGCCCTTCACCAGGGGGCGGAAAACTGTTTTTT. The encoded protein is CASSPSPGGGKLFF.

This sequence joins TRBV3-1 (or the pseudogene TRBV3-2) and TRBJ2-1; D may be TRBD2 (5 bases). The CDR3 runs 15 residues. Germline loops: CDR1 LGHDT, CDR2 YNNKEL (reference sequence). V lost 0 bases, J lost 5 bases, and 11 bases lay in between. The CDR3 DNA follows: TGTGCCAGCAGCCAAGATTCGGGGTCCCACAATGAGCAGTTCTTC. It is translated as CASSQDSGSHNEQFF.

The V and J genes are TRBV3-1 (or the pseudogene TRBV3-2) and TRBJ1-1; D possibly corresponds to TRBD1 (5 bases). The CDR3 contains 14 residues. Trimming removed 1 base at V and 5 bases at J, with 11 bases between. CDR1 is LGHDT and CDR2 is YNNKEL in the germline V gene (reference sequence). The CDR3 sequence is CASSQGWGGTEAFF. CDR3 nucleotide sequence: TGTGCCAGCAGCCAAGGGTGGGGCGGAACTGAAGCTTTCTTT.

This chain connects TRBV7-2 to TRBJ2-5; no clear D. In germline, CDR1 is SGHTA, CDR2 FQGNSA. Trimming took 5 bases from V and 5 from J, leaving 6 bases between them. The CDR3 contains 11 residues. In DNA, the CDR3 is TGTGCCAGCAGCCCGGCGGAGACCCAGTACTTC. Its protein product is CASSPAETQYF.

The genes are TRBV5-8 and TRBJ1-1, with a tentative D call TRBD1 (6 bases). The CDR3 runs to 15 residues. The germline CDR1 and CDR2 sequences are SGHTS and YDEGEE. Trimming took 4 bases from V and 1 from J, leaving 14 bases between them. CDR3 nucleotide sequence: TGTGCCAGCAGCGGTAGGACAGCCTCGAACACTGAAGCTTTCTTT. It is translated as CASSGRTASNTEAFF.

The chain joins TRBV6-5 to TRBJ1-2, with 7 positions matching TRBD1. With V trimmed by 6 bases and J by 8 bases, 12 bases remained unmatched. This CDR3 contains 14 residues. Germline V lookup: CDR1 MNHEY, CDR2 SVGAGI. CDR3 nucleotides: TGTGCCAGCAGGGACCAGGGAGGGGGCCGGGGCTACACCTTC. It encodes CASRDQGGGRGYTF.

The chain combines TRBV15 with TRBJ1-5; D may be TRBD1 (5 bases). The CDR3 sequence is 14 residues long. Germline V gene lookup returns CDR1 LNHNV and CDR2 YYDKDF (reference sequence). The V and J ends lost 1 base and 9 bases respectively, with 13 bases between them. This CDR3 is CATSRGFGGTPQHF. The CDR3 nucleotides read TGTGCCACCAGCAGAGGATTCGGGGGAACGCCCCAGCATTTT. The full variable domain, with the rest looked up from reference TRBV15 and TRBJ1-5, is DAMVIQNPRYQVTQFGKPVTLSCSQTLNHNVMYWYQQKSSQAPKLLFHYYDKDFNNEADTPDNFQSRRPNTSFCFLDIRSPGLGDTAMYLCATSRGFGGTPQHFGDGTRLSIL.

The CDR3 protein is CAWRIGTNTEAFF. The CDR3 DNA is TGTGCCTGGAGGATAGGAACAAACACTGAAGCTTTCTTT. V usage is TRBV30 and J usage is TRBJ1-1; D not certain. The V gene's germline CDR1 is GTSNPN and CDR2 SVGIG (reference sequence). The CDR3 has 13 residues. Trimming stripped 3 bases from V and 2 bases from J, with 10 bases between. Full variable domain (missing parts from reference TRBV30 and TRBJ1-1): SQTIHQWPATLVQPVGSPLSLECTVEGTSNPNLYWYRQAAGRGLQLLFYSVGIGQISSEVPQNLSASRPQDRQFILSSKKLLLSDSGFYLCAWRIGTNTEAFFGQGTRLTVV.

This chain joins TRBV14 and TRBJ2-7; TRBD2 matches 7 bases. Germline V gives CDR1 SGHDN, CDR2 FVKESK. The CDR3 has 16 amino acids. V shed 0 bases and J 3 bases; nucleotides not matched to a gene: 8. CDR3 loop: CASSQDQGRGDYEQYF. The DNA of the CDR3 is TGTGCCAGCAGCCAAGATCAGGGACGGGGGGACTACGAGCAGTACTTC.

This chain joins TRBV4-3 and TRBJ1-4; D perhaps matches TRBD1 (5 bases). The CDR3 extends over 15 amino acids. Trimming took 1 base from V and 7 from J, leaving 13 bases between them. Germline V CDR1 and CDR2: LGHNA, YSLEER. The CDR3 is CASSQVIQGGEKLFF. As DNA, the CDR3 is TGCGCCAGCAGCCAAGTGATCCAGGGCGGTGAAAAACTGTTTTTT.

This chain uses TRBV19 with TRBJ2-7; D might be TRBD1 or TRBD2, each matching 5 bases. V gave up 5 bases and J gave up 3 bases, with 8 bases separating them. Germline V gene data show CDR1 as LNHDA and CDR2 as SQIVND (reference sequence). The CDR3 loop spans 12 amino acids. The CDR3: CASSGDLYEQYF. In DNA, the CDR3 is TGTGCCAGTAGTGGGGACCTCTACGAGCAGTACTTC.

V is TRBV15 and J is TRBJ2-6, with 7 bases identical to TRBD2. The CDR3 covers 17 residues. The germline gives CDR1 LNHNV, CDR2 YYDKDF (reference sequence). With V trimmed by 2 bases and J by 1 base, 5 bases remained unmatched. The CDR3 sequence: CATSRWGEGSGANVLTF. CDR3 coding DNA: TGTGCCACCAGCAGATGGGGGGAGGGATCTGGGGCCAACGTCCTGACTTTC. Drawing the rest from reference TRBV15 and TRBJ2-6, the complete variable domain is DAMVIQNPRYQVTQFGKPVTLSCSQTLNHNVMYWYQQKSSQAPKLLFHYYDKDFNNEADTPDNFQSRRPNTSFCFLDIRSPGLGDTAMYLCATSRWGEGSGANVLTFGAGSRLTVL.

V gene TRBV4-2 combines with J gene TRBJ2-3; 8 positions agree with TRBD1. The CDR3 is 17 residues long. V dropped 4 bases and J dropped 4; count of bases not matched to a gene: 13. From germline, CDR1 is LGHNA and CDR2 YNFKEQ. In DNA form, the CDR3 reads TGTGCCAGCAGCCCCCTCTCCCAGGGGGCCTTCGCAGATACGCAGTATTTT. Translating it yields CASSPLSQGAFADTQYF.

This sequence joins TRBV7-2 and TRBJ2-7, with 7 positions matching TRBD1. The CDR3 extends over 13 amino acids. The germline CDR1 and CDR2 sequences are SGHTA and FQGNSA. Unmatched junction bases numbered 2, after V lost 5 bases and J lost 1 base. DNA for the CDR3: TGTGCCAGCAGCGGACAGGAATCCTACGAGCAGTACTTC. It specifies CASSGQESYEQYF. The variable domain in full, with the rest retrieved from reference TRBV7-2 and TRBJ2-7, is GAGVSQSPSNKVTEKGKDVELRCDPISGHTALYWYRQSLGQGLEFLIYFQGNSAPDKSGLPSDRFSAERTGGSVSTLTIQRTQQEDSAVYLCASSGQESYEQYFGPGTRLTVT.

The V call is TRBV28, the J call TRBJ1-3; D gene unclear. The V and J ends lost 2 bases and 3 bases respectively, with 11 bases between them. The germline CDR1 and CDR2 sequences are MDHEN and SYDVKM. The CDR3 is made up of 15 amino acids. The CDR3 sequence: CASSLPGWGGNTIYF. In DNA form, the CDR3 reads TGTGCCAGCAGTTTACCGGGGTGGGGTGGAAACACCATATATTTT.

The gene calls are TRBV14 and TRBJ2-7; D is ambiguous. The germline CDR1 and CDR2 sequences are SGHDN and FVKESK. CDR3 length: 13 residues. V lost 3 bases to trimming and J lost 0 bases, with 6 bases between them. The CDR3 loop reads CASSQVSSYEQYF. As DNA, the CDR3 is TGTGCCAGCAGCCAGGTTAGCTCCTACGAGCAGTACTTC.